Following are 21 T cell receptor beta chains from one sample sequenced in a study of T cells in Graves' hyperthyroidism and ophthalmopathy. From RNA transcripts, TCR beta CDR3 regions were amplified. HTBI primers drove first-round RT-PCR of the TCR CDR3. MiXCR, run by TCRdb on the multiplex PCR reads, gives a single entry per CDR3 protein. The sample lists roughly 380,000 distinct CDR3 sequences; roughly 20% were seen once. Sequenced: blood. Receptors originate from a woman aged 40 to 50 with Graves' ophthalmopathy.

This clonotype came up many times. This rearrangement joins TRBV4-1 to TRBJ2-5; D gene uncertain. The CDR3 totals 14 residues. V shed 1 base and J shed 7 bases, with 13 bases lying between them. Germline CDR1 reads MGHRA; CDR2 reads YSYEKL. This CDR3 reads CASSQVMGMGTQYF. As DNA, the CDR3 is TGCGCCAGCAGCCAAGTTATGGGGATGGGGACCCAGTACTTC.

The genes are TRBV5-1 and TRBJ2-7; TRBD1 matches 7 bases. Germline assignment: CDR1 SGHRS and CDR2 YFSETQ. V lost 3 bases and J lost 3; bases outside the gene matches: 6. This CDR3 is built from 14 residues. CDR3 sequence reads: CASSSRPGGYEQYF. CDR3 nucleotide sequence: TGCGCCAGCAGCTCGCGACCAGGGGGCTACGAGCAGTACTTC.

This clonotype appeared many times. The chain joins TRBV13 to TRBJ2-5; 8 bases line up with TRBD2. The V segment lost 1 base and the J segment 5 bases; nucleotides outside the gene matches: 3. From germline, CDR1 is PRHDT and CDR2 FYEKMQ (reference sequence). The CDR3 consists of 14 residues. The CDR3 protein is CASSLEASGETQYF. In DNA, the CDR3 is TGTGCCAGCAGCTTAGAGGCTAGCGGGGAGACCCAGTACTTC. Full variable domain (outside the CDR3, taken from reference TRBV13 and TRBJ2-5): AAGVIQSPRHLIKEKRETATLKCYPIPRHDTVYWYQQGPGQDPQFLISFYEKMQSDKGSIPDRFSAQQFSDYHSELNMSSLELGDSALYFCASSLEASGETQYFGPGTRLLVL.

This clonotype was found many times. V is TRBV11-1 and J is TRBJ1-2; D unresolved. This CDR3 contains 16 residues. V was pared by 8 bases and J by 2 bases, with 21 bases between. CDR1 and CDR2 from the germline V gene are SGHAT and FQDESV (reference sequence). CDR3: CASEGSALGKNYGYTF. The CDR3 nucleotides read TGTGCCAGCGAGGGAAGCGCGTTAGGGAAAAACTATGGCTACACCTTC.

This clonotype occurred many times. The genes are TRBV7-2 and TRBJ1-1; D is uncertain. The CDR3 loop spans 15 amino acids. The V end lost 1 base, the J end lost 5 bases, and 14 bases lay between the germline ends. Germline CDR1 reads SGHTA; CDR2 reads FQGNSA. The CDR3 DNA is TGTGCCAGCAGCTTAGGGGGATTCGGGAAAACTGAAGCTTTCTTT. Translating it yields CASSLGGFGKTEAFF.

This clonotype appeared many times. The chain uses TRBV29-1 and TRBJ1-2, with 10 bases aligning to TRBD1. The CDR3 sequence is 15 residues long. V was pared by 3 bases and J by 6 bases, with 10 bases of the junction left unmatched. The V gene's germline CDR1 is SQVTM and CDR2 ANQGSEA. In nucleotides, the CDR3 is TGCAGCGTTGATGGGACCGGGACAGGGGTTCATGGCTACACCTTC. Translated, it gives CSVDGTGTGVHGYTF.

This clonotype was counted ten times or more. The chain links TRBV7-2 to TRBJ2-7, with no clear D. In germline, CDR1 is SGHTA, CDR2 FQGNSA. Trimming shortened V by 1 base and J by 4 bases, and 8 bases separated the two germline ends. The CDR3 loop spans 13 amino acids. The CDR3 DNA reads as TGTGCCAGCAGCTTAGTGGCGGTGTACGAGCAGTACTTC. Protein sequence: CASSLVAVYEQYF.

The rearrangement links TRBV28 to TRBJ2-2; 13 bases line up with TRBD2. The CDR3 runs 18 residues. From germline, CDR1 is MDHEN and CDR2 SYDVKM. Losses at the gene ends were 5 bases for V and 5 bases for J; bases not matched to a gene: 11. In nucleotides, the CDR3 is TGTGCCAGCAGTCCAATGGGACTAGCGGGAACGTATACCGGGGAGCTGTTTTTT. It translates to CASSPMGLAGTYTGELFF.

The chain links TRBV20-1 to TRBJ2-5, with D possibly being TRBD1 (6 bases). The CDR3 is 14 residues long. Germline CDR1 and CDR2: DFQATT and SNEGSKA (reference sequence). V lost 6 bases, J lost 3 bases, and 17 bases lay in between. CDR3 protein: CSALGDKEEETQYF. CDR3 sequence (DNA): TGCAGTGCCTTGGGGGACAAAGAAGAAGAGACCCAGTACTTC.

This clonotype came up many times. J is TRBJ1-5 and V is TRBV12-3 or TRBV12-4; perhaps TRBD1 as D (6 bases). Trimming took 5 bases from V and 1 from J, leaving 18 bases between them. The CDR3 runs 17 residues. Written as DNA, the CDR3 is TGTGCCAGCAGTCCCACTCCGCAGGGGAGGAGCAATCAGCCCCAGCATTTT. Amino acid sequence: CASSPTPQGRSNQPQHF.

The gene calls are TRBV12-3 or TRBV12-4 and TRBJ2-5, with D possibly matching TRBD1 (6 bases). The CDR3 loop spans 14 amino acids. Between the trimmed V and J ends, which lost 6 bases and 1 base, there was a span of 12 bases. CDR3 DNA sequence: TGTGCCAGCAGCCTGGACAGTTTCCAAGAGACCCAGTACTTC. As protein: CASSLDSFQETQYF.

This clonotype has ten or more counts. This sequence joins TRBV25-1 and TRBJ1-5; no clear D gene. This CDR3 has 13 amino acids. CDR1 and CDR2 from the germline V gene are MGHDK and SYGVNS. Deletions cut 3 bases from V and 4 bases from J, with 7 bases between. The DNA for the CDR3 is TGTGCCAGCAGTGATGAGAGAAATCAGCCCCAGCATTTT. Translation: CASSDERNQPQHF.

This clonotype has ten or more counts. The chain couples TRBV6-5 to TRBJ2-2, with D possibly being TRBD1 (5 bases). This CDR3 spans 12 amino acids. Between the trimmed V and J ends, which lost 4 bases and 7 bases, there was a span of 7 bases. Germline assignment: CDR1 MNHEY and CDR2 SVGAGI. The CDR3 reads CASSSRVGELFF. In nucleotides, the CDR3 is TGTGCCAGCAGTTCCAGGGTCGGGGAGCTGTTTTTT.

The chain recombines TRBV3-1 with TRBJ2-7, with D unclear. The CDR3 totals 14 residues. Germline V gives CDR1 LGHDT, CDR2 YNNKEL (reference sequence). V was trimmed by 0 bases and J by 6 bases, leaving 12 bases between them. CDR3: CASSQDPRSGEQYF. In nucleotides, the CDR3 is TGTGCCAGCAGCCAAGACCCTAGATCGGGCGAGCAGTACTTC.

This clonotype was recorded many times. The chain carries TRBV9 and TRBJ2-2; D perhaps matches TRBD2 (5 bases). Trimming cost V 5 bases and J 4 bases, with 15 bases left between them. The CDR3 totals 15 residues. CDR1 and CDR2 (germline): SGDLS, YYNGEE. As DNA, the CDR3 is TGTGCCAGCAGGAGCGGAGTATTAGGCACCGGGGAGCTGTTTTTT. Residues: CASRSGVLGTGELFF.

This clonotype came up many times. CDR3 residues: CASSPFTSGAQETQYF. In DNA form, the CDR3 reads TGTGCCAGCAGCCCGTTCACTAGCGGGGCTCAAGAGACCCAGTACTTC. This rearrangement joins TRBV7-8 to TRBJ2-5; TRBD2 agrees at 10 bases. Germline CDR1 reads SGHVS; CDR2 reads FQNEAQ. This CDR3 has 16 residues. V shed 5 bases and J 2 bases; nucleotides not matched to a gene: 8.

This clonotype was recorded many times. The CDR3 DNA follows: TGCAGCGTTTCGGTAGTTGGCGGGTCCTACGAGCAGTACTTC. Its translation: CSVSVVGGSYEQYF. The V call is TRBV29-1, the J call TRBJ2-7; weak D call: TRBD2 (5 bases). CDR3 length: 14 amino acids. The germline V gene encodes CDR1 SQVTM and CDR2 ANQGSEA. Trimming left V 5 bases short and J 1 base short, with 15 bases between.

Ten or more counts support this clonotype. The chain carries TRBV6-1 and TRBJ2-5; D remains ambiguous. V was shortened by 7 bases and J by 2 bases, with 17 bases between the two germline ends. The CDR3 covers 15 residues. CDR1 MNHNS and CDR2 SASEGT come from the germline V gene. CDR3 bases: TGTGCCAGCAAATGGTGGACGGATCTACAAGAGACCCAGTACTTC. Translating gives CASKWWTDLQETQYF.

This clonotype was seen ten or more times. The CDR3 DNA reads as TGTGCCAGCAGTCCAAGGGCGGAGCAGCCCCAGCATTTT. The encoded protein is CASSPRAEQPQHF. V is TRBV12-3 or TRBV12-4 and J is TRBJ1-5, with D unresolved. The CDR3 is made up of 13 amino acids. V lost 5 bases and J lost 7, with 12 bases in between.

This clonotype has at least ten counts. This rearrangement joins TRBV6-2 or TRBV6-3 to TRBJ2-2; tentatively, D is TRBD1 (5 bases). Trimming took off 7 bases at V and 7 bases at J, with 19 bases between the two ends. The CDR3 spans 15 residues. Germline V lookup: CDR1 MNHEY, CDR2 SVGEGT. CDR3 protein: CASKGAGQRGGELFF. For the CDR3, the DNA is TGTGCCAGCAAAGGTGCTGGTCAAAGGGGCGGGGAGCTGTTTTTT.

The chain carries TRBV18 and TRBJ2-5; no firm D call. The CDR3 spans 13 residues. Germline lookup yields CDR1 KGHSH and CDR2 LQKENI. V lost 3 bases, J lost 3 bases, and 8 bases lay in between. The CDR3 DNA reads as TGTGCCAGCTCACCTGGCGGAAAAGAGACCCAGTACTTC. Residues: CASSPGGKETQYF.